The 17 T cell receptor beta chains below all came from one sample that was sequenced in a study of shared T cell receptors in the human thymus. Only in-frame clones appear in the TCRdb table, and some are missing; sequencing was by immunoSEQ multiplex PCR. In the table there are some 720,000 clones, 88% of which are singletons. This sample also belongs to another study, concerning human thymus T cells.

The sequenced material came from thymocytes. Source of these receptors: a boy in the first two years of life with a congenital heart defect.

CDR3 sequence: CASSPGTSGLGEQFF. CDR3 nucleotides: TGTGCCAGCTCACCAGGGACTAGCGGGCTGGGTGAGCAGTTCTTC. The J gene is TRBJ2-1, the V gene TRBV18, with TRBD2 identical over 12 bases. The CDR3 has 15 amino acids. V dropped 2 bases and J dropped 9; count of bases not matched to a gene: 5. Germline V gives CDR1 KGHSH, CDR2 LQKENI. Variable domain in full (rest from reference TRBV18 and TRBJ2-1): NAGVMQNPRHLVRRRGQEARLRCSPMKGHSHVYWYRQLPEEGLKFMVYLQKENIIDESGMPKERFSAEFPKEGPSILRIQQVVRGDSAAYFCASSPGTSGLGEQFFGPGTRLTVL.

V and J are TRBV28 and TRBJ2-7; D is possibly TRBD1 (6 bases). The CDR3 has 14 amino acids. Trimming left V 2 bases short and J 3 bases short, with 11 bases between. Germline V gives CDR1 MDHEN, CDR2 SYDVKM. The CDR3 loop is CASSLPDRYYEQYF. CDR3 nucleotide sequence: TGTGCCAGCAGTTTACCCGACAGGTACTACGAGCAGTACTTC. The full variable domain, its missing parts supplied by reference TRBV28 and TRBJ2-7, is DVKVTQSSRYLVKRTGEKVFLECVQDMDHENMFWYRQDPGLGLRLIYFSYDVKMKEKGDIPEGYSVSREKKERFSLILESASTNQTSMYLCASSLPDRYYEQYFGPGTRLTVT.

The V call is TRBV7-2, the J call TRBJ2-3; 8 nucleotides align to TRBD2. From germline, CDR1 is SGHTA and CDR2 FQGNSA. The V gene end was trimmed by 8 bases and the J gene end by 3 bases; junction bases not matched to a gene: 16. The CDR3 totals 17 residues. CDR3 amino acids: CASREGKGEGLTDTQYF. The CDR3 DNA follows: TGTGCCAGCCGGGAGGGCAAGGGGGAGGGGTTGACAGATACGCAGTATTTT. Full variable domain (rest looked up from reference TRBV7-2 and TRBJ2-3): GAGVSQSPSNKVTEKGKDVELRCDPISGHTALYWYRQSLGQGLEFLIYFQGNSAPDKSGLPSDRFSAERTGGSVSTLTIQRTQQEDSAVYLCASREGKGEGLTDTQYFGPGTRLTVL.

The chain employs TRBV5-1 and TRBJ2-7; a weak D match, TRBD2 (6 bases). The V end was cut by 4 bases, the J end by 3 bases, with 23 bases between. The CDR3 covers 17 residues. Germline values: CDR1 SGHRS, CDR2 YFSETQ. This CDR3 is CASSILATSSPYYEQYF. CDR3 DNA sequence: TGCGCCAGCAGCATTCTAGCGACAAGTTCCCCCTACTACGAGCAGTACTTC.

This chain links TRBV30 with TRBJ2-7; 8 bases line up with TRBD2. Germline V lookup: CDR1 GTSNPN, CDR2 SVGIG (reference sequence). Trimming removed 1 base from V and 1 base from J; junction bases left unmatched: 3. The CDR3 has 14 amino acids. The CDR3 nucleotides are TGTGCCTGGAGTGCCAAGCGGGAGTCCTACGAGCAGTACTTC. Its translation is CAWSAKRESYEQYF.

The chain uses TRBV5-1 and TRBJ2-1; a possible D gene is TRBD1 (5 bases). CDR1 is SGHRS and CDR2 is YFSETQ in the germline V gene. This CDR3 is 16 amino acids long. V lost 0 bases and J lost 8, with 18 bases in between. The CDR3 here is CASSLDRPLDRYEQFF. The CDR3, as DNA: TGCGCCAGCAGCTTGGACAGGCCCCTTGACCGCTATGAGCAGTTCTTC. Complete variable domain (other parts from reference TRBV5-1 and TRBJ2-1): KAGVTQTPRYLIKTRGQQVTLSCSPISGHRSVSWYQQTPGQGLQFLFEYFSETQRNKGNFPGRFSGRQFSNSRSEMNVSTLELGDSALYLCASSLDRPLDRYEQFFGPGTRLTVL.

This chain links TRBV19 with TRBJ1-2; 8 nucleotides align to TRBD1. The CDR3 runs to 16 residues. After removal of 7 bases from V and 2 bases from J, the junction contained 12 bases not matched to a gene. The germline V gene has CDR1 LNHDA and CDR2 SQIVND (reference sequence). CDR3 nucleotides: TGTGCCAGTACCCCTCTGGGGGACAGGTCAAACTATGGCTACACCTTC. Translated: CASTPLGDRSNYGYTF. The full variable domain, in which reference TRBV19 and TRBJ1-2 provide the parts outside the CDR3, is DGGITQSPKYLFRKEGQNVTLSCEQNLNHDAMYWYRQDPGQGLRLIYYSQIVNDFQKGDIAEGYSVSREKKESFPLTVTSAQKNPTAFYLCASTPLGDRSNYGYTFGSGTRLTVV.

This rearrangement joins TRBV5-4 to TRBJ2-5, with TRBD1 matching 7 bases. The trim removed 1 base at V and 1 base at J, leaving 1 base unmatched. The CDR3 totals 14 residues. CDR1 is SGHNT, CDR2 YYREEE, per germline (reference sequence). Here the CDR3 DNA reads TGTGCCAGCAGCTTGACAGGGGTCCAAGAGACCCAGTACTTC. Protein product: CASSLTGVQETQYF.

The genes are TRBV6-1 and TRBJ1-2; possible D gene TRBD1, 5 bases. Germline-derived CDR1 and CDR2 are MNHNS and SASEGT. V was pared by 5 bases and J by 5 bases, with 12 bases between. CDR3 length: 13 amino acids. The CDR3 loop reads CASSRDRSYGYTF. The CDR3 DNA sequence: TGTGCCAGCAGTCGTGACAGAAGTTATGGCTACACCTTC.

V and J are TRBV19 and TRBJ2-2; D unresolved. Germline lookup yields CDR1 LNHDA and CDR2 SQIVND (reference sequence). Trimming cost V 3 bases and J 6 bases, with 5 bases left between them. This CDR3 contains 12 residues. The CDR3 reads CASSIYPGELFF. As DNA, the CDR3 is TGTGCCAGTAGTATTTATCCCGGGGAGCTGTTTTTT.

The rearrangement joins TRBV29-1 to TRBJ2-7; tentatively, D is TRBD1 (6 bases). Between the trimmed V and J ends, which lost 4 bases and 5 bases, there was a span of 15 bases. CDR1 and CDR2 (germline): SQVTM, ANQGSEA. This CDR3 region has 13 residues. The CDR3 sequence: CSVAGQGPDEQYF. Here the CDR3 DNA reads TGCAGCGTTGCCGGGCAGGGGCCGGACGAGCAGTACTTC.

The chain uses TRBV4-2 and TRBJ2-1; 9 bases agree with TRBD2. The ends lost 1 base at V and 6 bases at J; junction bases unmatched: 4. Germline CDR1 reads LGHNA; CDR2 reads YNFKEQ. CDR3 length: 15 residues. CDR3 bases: TGTGCCAGCAGCCAAGGTGGGACTAGCTGCAATGAGCAGTTCTTC. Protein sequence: CASSQGGTSCNEQFF.

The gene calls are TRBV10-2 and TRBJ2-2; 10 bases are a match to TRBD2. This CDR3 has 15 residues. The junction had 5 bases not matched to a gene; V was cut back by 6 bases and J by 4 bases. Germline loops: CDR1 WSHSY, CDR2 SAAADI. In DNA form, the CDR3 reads TGCGCCAGCAGCCGGACTAGCGGACCCACCGGGGAGCTGTTTTTT. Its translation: CASSRTSGPTGELFF.

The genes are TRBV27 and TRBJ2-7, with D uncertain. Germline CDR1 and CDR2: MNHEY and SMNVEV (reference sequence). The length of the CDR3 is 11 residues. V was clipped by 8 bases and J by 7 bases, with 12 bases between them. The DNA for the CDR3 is TGTGCCAGCGGGCCACTCTCGGAGCAGTACTTC. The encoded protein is CASGPLSEQYF.

Written as DNA, the CDR3 is TGTGCCAGCAGTGAATGGGGGGTCGGTGAGCAGTTCTTC. Protein product: CASSEWGVGEQFF. This rearrangement joins TRBV6-1 to TRBJ2-1, with TRBD2 as a possible D gene (6 bases). This CDR3 contains 13 residues. Germline CDR1 and CDR2: MNHNS and SASEGT. V was clipped by 2 bases and J by 9 bases, with 11 bases between them.

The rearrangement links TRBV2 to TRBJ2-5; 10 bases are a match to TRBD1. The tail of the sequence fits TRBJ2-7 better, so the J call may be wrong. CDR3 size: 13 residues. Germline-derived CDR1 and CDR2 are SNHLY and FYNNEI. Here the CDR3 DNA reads TGTGCCAGGACAGGACAGGGGGGAAACGAGCAGTACTTC. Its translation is CARTGQGGNEQYF.

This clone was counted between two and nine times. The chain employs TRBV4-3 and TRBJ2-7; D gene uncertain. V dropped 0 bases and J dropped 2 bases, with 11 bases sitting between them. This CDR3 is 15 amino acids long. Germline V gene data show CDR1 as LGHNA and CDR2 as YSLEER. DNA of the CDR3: TGCGCCAGCAGCCAAGAACCAACACCGACCTACGAGCAGTACTTC. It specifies CASSQEPTPTYEQYF.